This T cell receptor (beta chain) was recovered during a study of blood T cell repertoires in COVID-19. As for the study in general: Collection of acute and convalescent COVID-19 samples took place in the United States, Italy and Spain.

Original analysis: Reference gene primer amplification gave nucleated cell count estimates. Clones were read by immunoSEQ multiplex PCR, and TCRdb kept only the in-frame ones, dropping some. V, J and clone size were drawn from that table, and D and trimming were deduced from the DNA. There are roughly 380,000 clones in the sample; 70% to 90% occur only once, and approximately 1.5% lies in the top ten. CDR3 length: 15 amino acids. Germline V gene sequence: CDR1 SSHAT, CDR2 FNYEAQ (reference sequence). Seattle's cohort entered during active infection and was followed longitudinally. As concerns this clone: The junction differs from germline at one of its ends, possibly a read error.

The receptor was derived from a woman aged 40 to 50 with COVID-19, enrolled during active disease. This chain connects TRBV7-7 to TRBJ2-5; 10 bases are shared with TRBD2. Sequencing input: peripheral blood. The CDR3 DNA reads as TGTGCTAGCAGCTTGTCTAGCGGGGGCCAAGAGACCCAGTACTTC. Amino acid sequence: CASSLSSGGQETQYF.